The sample holds a few counts of the clone carrying this T cell receptor beta chain. Antigen unknown. These data belong to a study of Ad26.COV2.S vaccination and SARS-CoV-2 variants. TCRdb's copy holds only in-frame clones and misses some; the assay was immunoSEQ multiplex PCR. The sample contains more than 150,000 clones, about 83% of which appear only once. Germline V lookup: CDR1 SGHRS, CDR2 YFSETQ. The CDR3 consists of 14 residues. V lost 1 base, J lost 1 base, and 6 bases lay in between. General study points: Spike-specific TCR breadth ran higher among vaccine recipients than placebo recipients. Using TCR breadth and depth analyses may have led to underestimated total T cell responses.

The starting material was peripheral blood, obtained after recovery from COVID-19. The TCR originated in a human donor who had recovered from COVID-19. J is TRBJ1-3 and V is TRBV5-1; D not resolved. In DNA form, the CDR3 reads TGCGCCAGCAGCTTGTGGGATTCTGGAAACACCATATATTTT. It is translated as CASSLWDSGNTIYF.